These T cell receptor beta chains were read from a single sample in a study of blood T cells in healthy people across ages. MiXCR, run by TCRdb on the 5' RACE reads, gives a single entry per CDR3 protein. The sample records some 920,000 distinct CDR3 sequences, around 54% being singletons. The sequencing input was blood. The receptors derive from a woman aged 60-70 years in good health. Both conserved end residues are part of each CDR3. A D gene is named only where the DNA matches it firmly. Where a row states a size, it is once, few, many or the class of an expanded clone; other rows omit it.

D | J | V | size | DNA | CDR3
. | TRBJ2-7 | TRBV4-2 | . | TGTGCCAGCAGCCGCGGAGGGCCTCCCTACGAGCAGTACTTC | CASSRGGPPYEQYF
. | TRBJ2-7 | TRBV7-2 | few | TGTGCCAGCAGCTTAGATATCGGCCACTCCTACGAGCAGTACTTC | CASSLDIGHSYEQYF
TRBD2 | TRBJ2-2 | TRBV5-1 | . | TGCGCCAGCAGCTTGACAGCGGGAGTCAGCACCGGGGAGCTGTTTTTT | CASSLTAGVSTGELFF
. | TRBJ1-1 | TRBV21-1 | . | TGTGCCAGCAGCCCCAGGGGCGGCACTGAAGCTTTCTTT | CASSPRGGTEAFF
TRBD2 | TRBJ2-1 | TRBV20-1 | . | TGCAGTGCTAGAGATCCCAAAACTAGCGGGGTCTACAATGAGCAGTTCTTC | CSARDPKTSGVYNEQFF
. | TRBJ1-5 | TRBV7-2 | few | TGTGCCAGCAGCTCCGACAGGTATAGCAATCAGCCCCAGCATTTT | CASSSDRYSNQPQHF
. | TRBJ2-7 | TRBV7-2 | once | TGTGCCAGCAGTTACGGCGCTACGGTCGAGCAGTACTTC | CASSYGATVEQYF
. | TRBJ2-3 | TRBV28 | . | TGTGCCAGCACCCGGGCGGGATTCACAGGTACGCAGTATTTT | CASTRAGFTGTQYF
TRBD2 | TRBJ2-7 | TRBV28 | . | TGTGCCAGCAGACCTAGCGGGACCTACGAGCAGTACTTC | CASRPSGTYEQYF
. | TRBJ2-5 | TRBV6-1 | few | TGTGCCAGCAGTGAACGGGCTCGGGAGACCCAGTACTTC | CASSERARETQYF
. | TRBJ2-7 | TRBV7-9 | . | TGTGCCAGCAGCTTAGAGGGGGTCGCTGGGGAGCAGTACTTC | CASSLEGVAGEQYF
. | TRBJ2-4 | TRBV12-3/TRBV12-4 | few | TGTGCCAGCAGTTTACGCGGGGAAAGCATTCAGTACTTC | CASSLRGESIQYF
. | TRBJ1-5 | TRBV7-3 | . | TGTGCCAGCAGCTTAACATCCGGTCAGCCCCAGCATTTT | CASSLTSGQPQHF
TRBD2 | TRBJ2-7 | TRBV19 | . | TGTGCCAGTAGTATCAAGCGGGACTATCCACCCTACGAGCAGTACTTC | CASSIKRDYPPYEQYF
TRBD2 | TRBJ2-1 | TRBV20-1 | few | TGCAGTGCTAGGGGCCTCCTAGCGGGAGACTACAATGAGCAGTTCTTC | CSARGLLAGDYNEQFF
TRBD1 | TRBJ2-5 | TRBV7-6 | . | TGTGCCAGCAGCTCCGGGACAGGGGTAGAGACCCAGTACTTC | CASSSGTGVETQYF
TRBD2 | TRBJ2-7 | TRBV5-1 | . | TGCGCCAGCAGGGTAGCGGGAAAAGACCACGAGCAGTACTTC | CASRVAGKDHEQYF
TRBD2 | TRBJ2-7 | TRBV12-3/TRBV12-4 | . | TGTGCCAGCAAAGGGACTACGACGACCTACGAGCAGTACTTC | CASKGTTTTYEQYF
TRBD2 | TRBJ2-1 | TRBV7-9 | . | TGTGCCAGCAGCCCCCTCACTAGCGGGAGTTACAATGAGCAGTTCTTC | CASSPLTSGSYNEQFF
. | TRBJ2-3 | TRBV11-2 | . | TGTGCCAGCAGCTTCTGGTCCTCTCGGGGTTTCGCAGATACGCAGTATTTT | CASSFWSSRGFADTQYF
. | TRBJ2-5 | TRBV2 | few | TGTGCCAGCAGTGCCAAGGGAGAGACCCAGTACTTC | CASSAKGETQYF
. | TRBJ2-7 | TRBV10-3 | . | TGTGCCATCAGTGAGGGTGCTAGCTCCTACGAGCAGTACTTC | CAISEGASSYEQYF
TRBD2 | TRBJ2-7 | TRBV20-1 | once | TGCAGTGCTAGAAGGAGCGGGAGGCCTCCTTGGGAGCAGTACTTC | CSARRSGRPPWEQYF
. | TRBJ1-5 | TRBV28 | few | TGTGCCAGCAGTTTAACGATTGATCAGCCCCAGCATTTT | CASSLTIDQPQHF
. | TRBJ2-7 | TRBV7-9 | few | TGTGCCAGCAGCTTAGCCCAGGAGGTAGGGTACGAGCAGTACTTC | CASSLAQEVGYEQYF
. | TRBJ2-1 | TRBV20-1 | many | TGCAGTGCTAGAGACCCGCGAGGAATCAATGAGCAGTTCTTC | CSARDPRGINEQFF
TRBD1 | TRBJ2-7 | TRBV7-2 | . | TGTGCCAGCAGCTTAAGGGACAGGGAAAACTACGAGCAGTACTTC | CASSLRDRENYEQYF
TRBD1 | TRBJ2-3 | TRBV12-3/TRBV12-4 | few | TGTGCCAGCAGTTCCCCAGGGGGCATTGATACGCAGTATTTT | CASSSPGGIDTQYF
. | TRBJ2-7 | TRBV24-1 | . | TGTGCCACCAGTGGCGGACTAACCTACGAGCAGTACTTC | CATSGGLTYEQYF
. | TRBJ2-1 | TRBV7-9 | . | TGTGCCAGCAGCTTAGTTTACACCCATGAGCAGTTCTTC | CASSLVYTHEQFF
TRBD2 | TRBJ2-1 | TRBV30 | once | TGTGCCTGGAGCGCGGGTAGCGGGAGATACAATGAGCAGTTCTTC | CAWSAGSGRYNEQFF
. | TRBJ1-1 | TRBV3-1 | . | TGTGCCAGCAGCCAAGATCGGGTCAGGGTGGGTGAAGCTTTCTTT | CASSQDRVRVGEAFF
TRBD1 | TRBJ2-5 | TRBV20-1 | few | TGCAGTGCCCTACAGGGGTGGGAGACCCAGTACTTC | CSALQGWETQYF
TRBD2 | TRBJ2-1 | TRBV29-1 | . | TGCAGCGTCCGTTTGGGACTAGCGGGTGAGCAGTTCTTC | CSVRLGLAGEQFF
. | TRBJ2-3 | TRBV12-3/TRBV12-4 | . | TGTGCCAGCAGTTTAATAATTCAAGTAGATACGCAGTATTTT | CASSLIIQVDTQYF
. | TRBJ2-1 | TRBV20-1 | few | TGCAGTGCTAGAAACCCAATCATCCCCAATGAGCAGTTCTTC | CSARNPIIPNEQFF
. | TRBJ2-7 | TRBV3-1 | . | TGTGCCAGCAGCCACCCCCTGAGGAGGGGGATCTACGAGCAGTACTTC | CASSHPLRRGIYEQYF
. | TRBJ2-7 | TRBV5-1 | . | TGCGCCAGCGGCGAGTACGCAGGGTCCCCTTACGAGCAGTACTTC | CASGEYAGSPYEQYF
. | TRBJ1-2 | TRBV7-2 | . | TGTGCCAGCAGCTTAGAAGGCCCCCGGAACTATGGCTACACCTTC | CASSLEGPRNYGYTF
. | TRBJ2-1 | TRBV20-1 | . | TGCAGTGCAATAAACCGGGACCAACCGAACAATGAGCAGTTCTTC | CSAINRDQPNNEQFF
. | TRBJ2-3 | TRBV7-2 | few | TGTGCCAGCAGCCCCCAGCTAGCGATAAGAACAGATACGCAGTATTTT | CASSPQLAIRTDTQYF